This TCR beta chain was obtained from a study of blood T cell repertoires in COVID-19. Study summary: Spain, Italy and the United States supplied samples that represented acute and convalescent COVID-19. The cDNA or gDNA used as material had been derived from T cells, B-cell-depleted T cells, or PBMCs.

Authors' methods: Cell counts per sample came from amplifying reference gene primers. Sequenced by immunoSEQ multiplex PCR; TCRdb stores in-frame clones only, minus some. The V and J calls and clone size were taken over from that table, and D and trimming were inferred from the DNA. This table has approximately 130,000 clones, 85% appearing once. The CDR3 is 15 amino acids. Germline CDR1 and CDR2: SGDLS and YYNGEE. J gave up 0 bases and V 7 bases, and 7 bases lay outside the gene matches. Input material: peripheral blood. This TCR was recovered from a human donor in a cohort sampled during active COVID-19. The rearrangement links TRBV9 to TRBJ2-3, with 8 bases aligning to TRBD2. The CDR3 coding sequence is TGTGCCAGCCGAGCGGGGGCGTCTAGCACAGATACGCAGTATTTT. Translation: CASRAGASSTDTQYF. Complete variable domain (other parts from reference TRBV9 and TRBJ2-3): DSGVTQTPKHLITATGQRVTLRCSPRSGDLSVYWYQQSLDQGLQFLIQYYNGEERAKGNILERFSAQQFPDLHSELNLSSLELGDSALYFCASRAGASSTDTQYFGPGTRLTVL.